Here is one T cell receptor (beta chain) with its context. Antigen unknown. The sample is drawn from a study of shared clonotypes between healthy human individuals. Broader study findings: Sharing across a handful of donors was seen in 4% to 5% of naive CD4 clonotypes. Non-shared clonotypes showed lower generation probabilities than clonotypes common to all four donors. Sharing of clonotypes among donors was expected to vary with sequencing depth.

Splitting of CD4+ cells produced CD45RA+ naive and CD45RA-negative memory subsets. Trimming stripped 3 bases from V and 5 bases from J, with 9 bases between. The germline gives CDR1 MDHEN, CDR2 SYDVKM. CDR3 length equals 13 residues. The method was immunoSEQ multiplex PCR; TCRdb's version includes in-frame clones alone and lacks a portion of them. The table records under 2.5 million clones, 92% of them present only once. Specimen: naive CD4+ T cells from PBMCs. The subset was: CD45RA+ positively selected. This receptor was taken from a man younger than 35 in good health. Some clones in this sample may be carry-over from other donors' samples. The chain uses TRBV28 and TRBJ2-3; D perhaps matches TRBD2 (5 bases). In DNA, the CDR3 is TGTGCCAGCAGTTTGAACGGGGAAGATACGCAGTATTTT. Translating it yields CASSLNGEDTQYF.